These 9 T cell receptor beta chains originate from one sample sequenced in a study of T-cell memory formation after mild COVID-19. TCRdb fed the 5' RACE reads into MiXCR, producing one record per CDR3 protein. The repertoire holds about 320,000 distinct CDR3 sequences, with roughly 13% as singletons. Sequencing was performed on PBMCs or a T cell subset sorted from them (not recorded which). These receptors all come from a man younger than 35 who had mild COVID-19 (a few samples of this study predate the infection). Cell type and time point are not known.

V is TRBV9 and J is TRBJ1-1; perhaps TRBD1 as D (6 bases). The length of the CDR3 is 14 residues. With 3 bases removed from V and 6 bases from J, the gap between germline ends came to 15 bases. Germline CDR1 reads SGDLS; CDR2 reads YYNGEE. The CDR3 DNA reads TGTGCCAGCAGCGACCAGACAGGCTTGGCTGAAGCTTTCTTT. Translating gives CASSDQTGLAEAFF.

This clonotype was counted between two and nine times. The chain combines TRBV20-1 with TRBJ2-1, with D perhaps given as TRBD1 or TRBD2 (6 bases each). Trimming pared 3 bases from V and 9 bases from J, leaving 15 bases between. Looked up from germline, CDR1 is DFQATT and CDR2 is SNEGSKA (reference sequence). This CDR3 region has 13 residues. In nucleotides, the CDR3 is TGCAGTGCTAGGGGGGCCCAGGGAGGTGAGCAGTTCTTC. Residues: CSARGAQGGEQFF.

Regarding this clonotype: One end of the junction varies from germline; a read error may be responsible. The gene calls are TRBV6-2 or TRBV6-3 and TRBJ1-4; 8 nucleotides agree with TRBD1. Per germline, CDR1 MNHEY and CDR2 SVGEGT. The CDR3 sequence is 14 residues long. The CDR3 DNA follows: TGTGCCCGCAGAACAGGGGGGAAAAAAGAAAAACTGTTTTTT. Protein product: CARRTGGKKEKLFF.

The genes are TRBV5-6 and TRBJ2-3, with TRBD2 matching 10 bases. The CDR3 runs 16 residues. CDR1 and CDR2 from the germline V gene are SGHDT and YYEEEE. The ends lost 4 bases at V and 3 bases at J; junction bases unmatched: 8. The CDR3 nucleotides read TGTGCCAGCAGCCTTAGGAGCGGGGGGGCGACAGATACGCAGTATTTT. Amino acid sequence: CASSLRSGGATDTQYF. Looking up the rest from reference TRBV5-6 and TRBJ2-3 gives the full variable domain: DAGVTQSPTHLIKTRGQQVTLRCSPKSGHDTVSWYQQALGQGPQFIFQYYEEEERQRGNFPDRFSGHQFPNYSSELNVNALLLGDSALYLCASSLRSGGATDTQYFGPGTRLTVL.

The chain has TRBV10-1 and TRBJ1-1; D not certain. The V and J ends lost 8 bases and 0 bases respectively, with 10 bases between them. Germline lookup yields CDR1 WNHNN and CDR2 SYGVQD (reference sequence). The CDR3 has 13 residues. CDR3 DNA sequence: TGCGCCAGCCGAAAGGACTTGAACACTGAAGCTTTCTTT. Translating it yields CASRKDLNTEAFF.

V usage is TRBV5-4 and J usage is TRBJ1-2; TRBD1 agrees at 8 bases. The germline CDR1 and CDR2 sequences are SGHNT and YYREEE (reference sequence). With V trimmed by 4 bases and J by 3 bases, 5 bases remained unmatched. This CDR3 is built from 14 residues. CDR3 residues: CASSTNRGDYGYTF. The CDR3 DNA is TGTGCCAGCAGCACGAACAGGGGGGACTATGGCTACACCTTC. Using reference TRBV5-4 and TRBJ1-2 for the parts outside the CDR3, the full variable domain is ETGVTQSPTHLIKTRGQQVTLRCSSQSGHNTVSWYQQALGQGPQFIFQYYREEENGRGNFPPRFSGLQFPNYSSELNVNALELDDSALYLCASSTNRGDYGYTFGSGTRLTVV.

This chain links TRBV29-1 with TRBJ2-3, with no clear D. The ends were cut back, 5 bases at V and 10 bases at J, with 10 bases in the middle. Per the germline V gene, CDR1 is SQVTM and CDR2 is ANQGSEA. The CDR3 has 10 amino acids. CDR3 region: CSVQAEAQYF. As DNA, the CDR3 is TGCAGCGTTCAGGCCGAGGCGCAGTATTTT.

This chain links TRBV4-1 with TRBJ2-7; 8 bases match TRBD1. Trimming removed 5 bases from V and 3 bases from J; junction bases left unmatched: 12. Germline lookup yields CDR1 MGHRA and CDR2 YSYEKL. The CDR3 length is 16 residues. CDR3 protein: CASSADRELSYYEQYF. CDR3 in DNA: TGCGCCAGCAGCGCGGACAGGGAGCTATCATACTACGAGCAGTACTTC.

The chain employs TRBV9 and TRBJ2-1, with D tentatively TRBD1 (5 bases). The V end was cut by 4 bases, the J end by 8 bases, with 16 bases between. The CDR3 runs 14 residues. The germline gives CDR1 SGDLS, CDR2 YYNGEE. The CDR3 spells CASSSQSQGHEQFF. In nucleotides, the CDR3 is TGTGCCAGCAGCTCCCAGTCCCAGGGCCATGAGCAGTTCTTC.